This record looks at one T cell receptor beta chain sequence and its context. Its matching antigen is unknown. Unmatched junction bases numbered 1, after V lost 0 bases and J lost 9 bases. CDR3 size: 13 residues. The germline gives CDR1 KGHSY, CDR2 FQNENV. The data derive from a study of response to subunit inactivated influenza vaccine. Findings of the study overall: Authors suggested that a seasonal influenza vaccination recruits few new T cells each time.

TCRdb called the RT-PCR reads again in MiXCR, with one record for every CDR3 protein. The table shows around 500,000 distinct CDR3 sequences, with 9.5% to 13% occurring only once. This TCR came from a middle-aged man who received an inactivated influenza vaccine. The sample in question was PBMCs from blood, obtained roughly 47 days after vaccination. The chain couples TRBV16 to TRBJ2-1, with 8 positions matching TRBD2. CDR3 bases: TGTGCCAGCAGCCAATCGGCGGGGGGTGAGCAGTTCTTC. Its protein product is CASSQSAGGEQFF. Supplemented by reference TRBV16 and TRBJ2-1, the full variable domain reads GEEVAQTPKHLVRGEGQKAKLYCAPIKGHSYVFWYQQVLKNEFKFLISFQNENVFDETGMPKERFSAKCLPNSPCSLEIQATKLEDSAVYFCASSQSAGGEQFFGPGTRLTVL.